The 23 T cell receptor beta chains in this list originate from one sample, sequenced in a study of cytomegalovirus exposure and HLA in healthy donors. Assay used: immunoSEQ multiplex PCR; TCRdb lists only in-frame clones, some missing. The sample contains 110,000 to 150,000 clones, 89% of which appear only once. Sequencing was done on a sample of PBMCs. The receptors come from a young woman in good health and CMV-seropositive.

The chain links TRBV6-5 to TRBJ2-7; D possibly corresponds to TRBD1 (7 bases). The germline CDR1 and CDR2 sequences are MNHEY and SVGAGI. The CDR3 runs to 14 residues. Trimming removed 5 bases at V and 1 base at J, with 12 bases between. This CDR3 is CASSRAGGSYEQYF. For the CDR3, the DNA is TGTGCCAGCAGTCGGGCAGGGGGGTCCTACGAGCAGTACTTC.

The V call is TRBV6-5, the J call TRBJ2-7, with 9 bases fitting TRBD1. The CDR3 has 13 amino acids. Germline V gene data show CDR1 as MNHEY and CDR2 as SVGAGI. V lost 5 bases to trimming and J lost 2 bases; unmatched junction nucleotides: 1. The CDR3 nucleotides are TGTGCCAGCAGTACAGGGGGCCCCTACGAGCAGTACTTC. This translates into CASSTGGPYEQYF.

J is TRBJ1-3 and V is TRBV25-1; D is possibly TRBD1 (6 bases). CDR3 size: 15 residues. V lost 5 bases and J lost 0, with 11 bases in between. CDR1 MGHDK and CDR2 SYGVNS come from the germline V gene. CDR3 protein: CASSIPDSSGNTIYF. Here the CDR3 DNA reads TGTGCCAGCAGTATCCCGGACAGCTCTGGAAACACCATATATTTT.

The chain links TRBV2 to TRBJ2-6, with TRBD1 matching over 9 bases. Germline V gene lookup returns CDR1 SNHLY and CDR2 FYNNEI. This CDR3 spans 20 amino acids. The ends lost 5 bases at V and 2 bases at J; junction bases unmatched: 16. The CDR3 loop is CASSLIPVGTGSTGANVLTF. In nucleotides, the CDR3 is TGTGCCAGCAGTCTGATCCCCGTGGGGACAGGGTCTACTGGGGCCAACGTCCTGACTTTC.

This chain connects TRBV4-1 to TRBJ2-4; 16 bases align to TRBD2. The CDR3 sequence is 18 residues long. Unmatched junction bases numbered 3, after V lost 4 bases and J lost 0 bases. The germline CDR1 and CDR2 sequences are MGHRA and YSYEKL. The chain's CDR3 is CASSPGLAGGQAKNIQYF. CDR3 nucleotides: TGCGCCAGCAGCCCGGGACTAGCGGGGGGGCAAGCCAAAAACATTCAGTACTTC.

This clone was seen once. The V gene is TRBV5-1, the J gene TRBJ2-7, with 8 positions matching TRBD2. Trimming cost V 2 bases and J 5 bases; bases outside gene matches: 6. The CDR3 runs 14 residues. CDR1 is SGHRS and CDR2 is YFSETQ in the germline V gene. CDR3 bases: TGCGCCAGCAGCTTTATAGCGGGGAGGGACGAGCAGTACTTC. This encodes CASSFIAGRDEQYF.

This sequence joins TRBV5-1 and TRBJ2-7; possible D gene TRBD2, 5 bases. Germline loops: CDR1 SGHRS, CDR2 YFSETQ. Trimming removed 7 bases at V and 3 bases at J, with 17 bases between. The CDR3 is made up of 14 amino acids. The CDR3 protein is CASSGEGSLYEQYF. CDR3 DNA: TGCGCCAGCTCCGGAGAGGGCTCCCTCTACGAGCAGTACTTC. Filled out from reference TRBV5-1 and TRBJ2-7, the complete variable domain reads KAGVTQTPRYLIKTRGQQVTLSCSPISGHRSVSWYQQTPGQGLQFLFEYFSETQRNKGNFPGRFSGRQFSNSRSEMNVSTLELGDSALYLCASSGEGSLYEQYFGPGTRLTVT.

V gene TRBV18 combines with J gene TRBJ1-1, with 9 positions matching TRBD1. The V segment lost 9 bases and the J segment 3 bases; nucleotides outside the gene matches: 2. The CDR3 sequence is 12 residues long. CDR1 is KGHSH and CDR2 is LQKENI in the germline V gene. This CDR3 is CASDRGDTEAFF. For the CDR3, the DNA is TGTGCCAGTGACAGGGGGGACACTGAAGCTTTCTTT.

This clone came up once. V usage is TRBV7-2 and J usage is TRBJ2-2, with 10 nucleotides matching TRBD2. The V gene's germline CDR1 is SGHTA and CDR2 FQGNSA. CDR3 length: 16 amino acids. The junction had 5 bases not matched to a gene; V was cut back by 5 bases and J by 2 bases. CDR3 protein: CASSPLAGKNTGELFF. In DNA, the CDR3 is TGTGCCAGCAGCCCACTAGCGGGAAAAAACACCGGGGAGCTGTTTTTT.

V gene TRBV11-2 combines with J gene TRBJ1-1; a weak D match, TRBD1 (5 bases). Trimming removed 0 bases from V and 1 base from J, with 9 bases in between. This CDR3 spans 15 amino acids. Germline V CDR1 and CDR2: SGHAT, FQNNGV. CDR3 DNA: TGTGCCAGCAGCTTAGATGGAGGGGCGAACACTGAAGCTTTCTTT. Translation: CASSLDGGANTEAFF.

CDR3 nucleotides: TGTGCCAGCAGTGAAGCGGGACAGGGAGGGGAGACCCAGTACTTC. Translation: CASSEAGQGGETQYF. The chain couples TRBV2 to TRBJ2-5, with 9 bases matching TRBD1. The ends lost 0 bases at V and 5 bases at J; junction bases unmatched: 4. CDR3 size: 15 residues. Germline CDR1 and CDR2: SNHLY and FYNNEI.

This clone was recorded once. In the same sample, other DNA sequences code for this CDR3. The rearrangement joins TRBV7-2 to TRBJ2-5, with TRBD2 identical over 11 bases. Trimming took 5 bases from V and 1 from J; bases not matched to a gene: 6. Germline values: CDR1 SGHTA, CDR2 FQGNSA. The CDR3 is 16 residues long. CDR3 protein: CASSPGLAGVQETQYF. DNA of the CDR3: TGTGCCAGCAGCCCCGGACTAGCGGGCGTCCAAGAGACCCAGTACTTC.

V gene TRBV9 combines with J gene TRBJ1-6; 9 bases align to TRBD1. CDR1 is SGDLS, CDR2 YYNGEE, per germline. The CDR3 is made up of 17 amino acids. The V segment lost 0 bases and the J segment 4 bases; nucleotides outside the gene matches: 5. The CDR3 sequence is CASSVGQGGGYNSPLHF. CDR3 coding DNA: TGTGCCAGCAGCGTAGGACAGGGGGGAGGGTATAATTCACCCCTCCACTTT. Full variable domain (rest looked up from reference TRBV9 and TRBJ1-6): DSGVTQTPKHLITATGQRVTLRCSPRSGDLSVYWYQQSLDQGLQFLIQYYNGEERAKGNILERFSAQQFPDLHSELNLSSLELGDSALYFCASSVGQGGGYNSPLHFGNGTRLTVT.

The J gene is TRBJ2-1, the V gene TRBV6-6; 10 nucleotides match TRBD2. Germline trimming cut 5 bases from V and 6 bases from J; bases unmatched to any gene: 4. This CDR3 region has 14 residues. Germline lookup yields CDR1 MNHNY and CDR2 SVGAGI (reference sequence). The CDR3 bases are TGTGCCAGCAGTGCCACTAGCGGGGTCAATGAGCAGTTCTTC. Translating gives CASSATSGVNEQFF.

V usage is TRBV6-5 and J usage is TRBJ2-5; D gene uncertain. V was cut by 5 bases and J by 3 bases, with 13 bases left in between. Germline V gene data show CDR1 as MNHEY and CDR2 as SVGAGI. The CDR3 is 14 residues long. In nucleotides, the CDR3 is TGTGCCAGCAGTGAAGTTGGGCTGGAAGAGACCCAGTACTTC. Translating it yields CASSEVGLEETQYF.

V and J are TRBV4-3 and TRBJ1-4; TRBD1 matches at 7 bases. The germline V gene encodes CDR1 LGHNA and CDR2 YSLEER. With 0 bases clipped from V and 4 bases from J, the junction kept 5 bases outside the gene matches. The CDR3 runs to 16 residues. The CDR3 loop reads CASSQDGHRGNEKLFF. The DNA of the CDR3 is TGCGCCAGCAGCCAAGATGGTCACAGGGGTAATGAAAAACTGTTTTTT.

The rearrangement links TRBV6-5 to TRBJ1-6, with 7 bases lining up with TRBD1. V lost 6 bases and J lost 6; bases outside the gene matches: 2. The CDR3 has 13 residues. Germline V CDR1 and CDR2: MNHEY, SVGAGI. In DNA form, the CDR3 reads TGTGCCAGCAGAGGGACAGTTAATTCACCCCTCCACTTT. It encodes CASRGTVNSPLHF.

The chain links TRBV5-1 to TRBJ1-2; 8 bases align to TRBD1. The CDR3 loop spans 15 amino acids. J lost 4 bases, V lost 2 bases, and 7 bases had no gene match. CDR1 and CDR2 (germline): SGHRS, YFSETQ. CDR3 bases: TGCGCCAGCAGCTTACAGGGGGACCCTCTCTATGGCTACACCTTC. Translation gives CASSLQGDPLYGYTF.

The genes are TRBV11-3 and TRBJ2-7; 7 bases map to TRBD1. Germline CDR1 is SGHNT and CDR2 is YENEEA. The CDR3 runs 13 residues. After removal of 5 bases from V and 6 bases from J, the junction contained 7 bases not matched to a gene. The CDR3 spells CASSTHGTAEQYF. As DNA, the CDR3 is TGTGCCAGCAGCACACACGGGACAGCCGAGCAGTACTTC.

The gene calls are TRBV6-8 and TRBJ2-7; no definite D call. CDR1 and CDR2 from the germline V gene are MNHGY and SAAAGT. The CDR3 has 14 amino acids. The V end was cut by 4 bases, the J end by 3 bases, with 13 bases between. Here the CDR3 DNA reads TGTGCCAGCAGTTTCCAGGTGGCCCGCTACGAGCAGTACTTC. It translates to CASSFQVARYEQYF.

The table lists this clone with a count of one. This CDR3 reads CASSDGQGAGEKLFF. CDR3 coding DNA: TGTGCCAGCAGTGACGGACAGGGGGCCGGTGAAAAACTGTTTTTT. The chain carries TRBV6-1 and TRBJ1-4, with 11 nucleotides matching TRBD1. Germline CDR1 and CDR2: MNHNS and SASEGT. V gave up 3 bases and J gave up 7 bases; unmatched junction bases: 4. There are 15 residues in the CDR3.

This clone occurred once. The chain employs TRBV30 and TRBJ1-3; the match to TRBD1 covers 7 bases. V lost 8 bases, J lost 0 bases, and 4 bases stayed unmatched. The CDR3 extends over 13 amino acids. The germline V gene encodes CDR1 GTSNPN and CDR2 SVGIG (reference sequence). CDR3 protein: CAVQGPSGNTIYF. CDR3 DNA sequence: TGTGCCGTACAGGGGCCCTCTGGAAACACCATATATTTT.

This clone was recorded a few times. V gene TRBV30 combines with J gene TRBJ1-6, with D possibly TRBD1 on 6 matching bases. This CDR3 contains 16 residues. Germline-derived CDR1 and CDR2 are GTSNPN and SVGIG (reference sequence). Trimming left V 2 bases short and J 7 bases short, with 18 bases between. CDR3 in amino acids: CAWSNLTGPANSPLHF. As DNA, the CDR3 is TGTGCCTGGAGTAACCTGACAGGCCCCGCAAATTCACCCCTCCACTTT. The full variable domain, in which reference TRBV30 and TRBJ1-6 provide the parts outside the CDR3, is SQTIHQWPATLVQPVGSPLSLECTVEGTSNPNLYWYRQAAGRGLQLLFYSVGIGQISSEVPQNLSASRPQDRQFILSSKKLLLSDSGFYLCAWSNLTGPANSPLHFGNGTRLTVT.